The 32 T cell receptor beta chains below were found in one sample sequenced in a study of response to subunit inactivated influenza vaccine (dated by TCRdb to 2016 to 2018). Library preparation used RT-PCR. Sequencing was performed on an Illumina HiSeq 2500. TCRdb reworked the public reads: Q25 trimming with fastp, MiXCR clone assembly, productive beta chains retained. Every CDR3 protein is listed once, alongside the most common genes and DNA of its rows. Counted in this sample were about 540,000 distinct CDR3 sequences; 12% to 15% of them appeared once. Roughly 11% of the sample goes to the ten largest clones. Source: PBMCs from blood, taken 11 to 12 days after vaccination. The receptors originated from a middle-aged man who received an inactivated influenza vaccine. Donor details come from another sample of the same person, matched by shared clones.

The sample holds a few counts of this clonotype. The chain is built from TRBV20-1 and TRBJ2-5, with 7 bases matching TRBD1. Germline V lookup: CDR1 DFQATT, CDR2 SNEGSKA (reference sequence). CDR3 length: 14 residues. The trim removed 1 base at V and 1 base at J, leaving 3 bases unmatched. The CDR3 here is CSARARQGQETQYF. CDR3 nucleotide sequence: TGCAGTGCTAGAGCCCGACAGGGCCAAGAGACCCAGTACTTC.

The chain recombines TRBV7-9 with TRBJ2-7; D uncertain. V lost 1 base to trimming and J lost 0 bases, with 7 bases between them. The CDR3 runs 14 residues. Germline V gene data show CDR1 as SEHNR and CDR2 as FQNEAQ (reference sequence). DNA of the CDR3: TGTGCCAGCAGCTTAGACGGCGTCTCCTACGAGCAGTACTTC. Its translation: CASSLDGVSYEQYF.

The sample holds many counts of this clonotype. J is TRBJ2-5 and V is TRBV29-1; maybe TRBD2 (5 bases). The CDR3 runs 10 residues. Germline CDR1 is SQVTM and CDR2 is ANQGSEA. V lost 7 bases and J lost 4, with 7 bases in between. CDR3 residues: CSDRGETQYF. CDR3 coding DNA: TGCAGCGACCGGGGAGAGACCCAGTACTTC.

This clonotype was detected only a few times. The rearrangement links TRBV7-8 to TRBJ2-2; 8 bases align to TRBD1. J was trimmed by 5 bases and V by 0 bases; bases with no gene match: 8. The CDR3 covers 17 residues. CDR1 SGHVS and CDR2 FQNEAQ come from the germline V gene. CDR3: CASSLAPSGGGTGELFF. The CDR3 bases are TGTGCCAGCAGCTTAGCGCCCTCAGGGGGCGGAACCGGGGAGCTGTTTTTT.

This clonotype was seen repeatedly, ten times or more. The rearrangement uses TRBV7-9 and TRBJ2-5; D uncertain. The CDR3 covers 13 residues. V gave up 5 bases and J gave up 5 bases, with 12 bases separating them. The V gene's germline CDR1 is SEHNR and CDR2 FQNEAQ (reference sequence). DNA of the CDR3: TGTGCCAGCAGCCAGGTGTTGTGGGAGACCCAGTACTTC. Residues: CASSQVLWETQYF. Full variable domain (outside the CDR3, taken from reference TRBV7-9 and TRBJ2-5): DTGVSQNPRHKITKRGQNVTFRCDPISEHNRLYWYRQTLGQGPEFLTYFQNEAQLEKSRLLSDRFSAERPKGSFSTLEIQRTEQGDSAMYLCASSQVLWETQYFGPGTRLLVL.

In this sample, this clonotype turned up a few times. The chain uses TRBV11-3 and TRBJ2-1, with D tentatively TRBD1 (5 bases). Germline loops: CDR1 SGHNT, CDR2 YENEEA. The CDR3 is 16 amino acids. V lost 0 bases and J lost 1, with 10 bases in between. CDR3 loop: CASSLEGRVSYNEQFF. DNA for the CDR3: TGTGCCAGCAGCTTAGAAGGCAGGGTGTCCTACAATGAGCAGTTCTTC.

V is TRBV7-9 and J is TRBJ2-5; the D is unclear. The CDR3 is 13 amino acids. The V gene's germline CDR1 is SEHNR and CDR2 FQNEAQ (reference sequence). V gave up 4 bases and J gave up 5 bases, with 11 bases separating them. The CDR3 loop reads CASSSPTWETQYF. CDR3 coding DNA: TGTGCCAGCAGCTCTCCTACCTGGGAGACCCAGTACTTC.

A word on this clonotype: A read error may be the cause here, since a much bigger clone is one base away. V and J are TRBV28 and TRBJ2-7, with a possible D match to TRBD1 (6 bases). Germline V gene lookup returns CDR1 MDHEN and CDR2 SYDVKM. V dropped 7 bases and J dropped 0 bases, with 19 bases sitting between them. The CDR3 totals 16 residues. In nucleotides, the CDR3 is TGTGCCAGCAACCCCGGGACACTCGCCAGCTCCTACGAGCAGTACTTC. Translating gives CASNPGTLASSYEQYF. Variable domain in full (rest from reference TRBV28 and TRBJ2-7): DVKVTQSSRYLVKRTGEKVFLECVQDMDHENMFWYRQDPGLGLRLIYFSYDVKMKEKGDIPEGYSVSREKKERFSLILESASTNQTSMYLCASNPGTLASSYEQYFGPGTRLTVT.

This clonotype showed up many times. The rearrangement joins TRBV5-1 to TRBJ1-2, with no clear D. CDR1 SGHRS and CDR2 YFSETQ come from the germline V gene. The V gene lost 0 bases and the J gene lost 6 bases, with 9 bases spanning the gap. This CDR3 contains 13 residues. CDR3 in DNA: TGCGCCAGCAGCTTGGACAGAGTGCATGGCTACACCTTC. Translated, it gives CASSLDRVHGYTF.

This chain joins TRBV7-8 and TRBJ2-2; the D is unclear. The CDR3 sequence is 12 residues long. Germline V gene data show CDR1 as SGHVS and CDR2 as FQNEAQ. With 3 bases removed from V and 6 bases from J, the gap between germline ends came to 5 bases. The CDR3 DNA sequence: TGTGCCAGCAGCTTTAGTGCCGGGGAGCTGTTTTTT. Translation gives CASSFSAGELFF.

There are a few counts of this clonotype. This chain connects TRBV15 to TRBJ2-7; 8 bases map to TRBD1. Germline CDR1 and CDR2: LNHNV and YYDKDF (reference sequence). The junction had 8 bases not matched to a gene; V was cut back by 3 bases and J by 1 base. The CDR3 loop spans 16 amino acids. CDR3 loop: CATSRVRDRSSYEQYF. Written as DNA, the CDR3 is TGTGCCACCAGCAGGGTCCGGGACAGGAGTTCCTACGAGCAGTACTTC.

The V call is TRBV28, the J call TRBJ1-1; perhaps TRBD1 as D (5 bases). In germline, CDR1 is MDHEN, CDR2 SYDVKM. This CDR3 spans 15 amino acids. Trimming shortened V by 7 bases and J by 4 bases, and 19 bases separated the two germline ends. The CDR3 protein is CASIPAGRGSTEAFF. In nucleotides, the CDR3 is TGTGCCAGCATCCCCGCCGGCCGGGGGTCCACTGAAGCTTTCTTT. Full variable domain (remainder filled in from reference TRBV28 and TRBJ1-1): DVKVTQSSRYLVKRTGEKVFLECVQDMDHENMFWYRQDPGLGLRLIYFSYDVKMKEKGDIPEGYSVSREKKERFSLILESASTNQTSMYLCASIPAGRGSTEAFFGQGTRLTVV.

CDR3 region: CATSDPGQPDYEQYF. As DNA, the CDR3 is TGTGCCACCAGTGACCCGGGACAACCTGATTACGAGCAGTACTTC. The gene calls are TRBV24-1 and TRBJ2-7; D is perhaps TRBD1 (6 bases). CDR1 and CDR2 (germline): KGHDR, SFDVKD. The CDR3 has 15 amino acids. V lost 4 bases to trimming and J lost 4 bases, with 16 bases between them.

This clonotype came up many times. The rearrangement links TRBV5-1 to TRBJ1-2; 7 nucleotides match TRBD1. CDR1 and CDR2 from the germline V gene are SGHRS and YFSETQ. Losses at the gene ends were 4 bases for V and 5 bases for J; bases not matched to a gene: 11. CDR3 length: 15 residues. In DNA form, the CDR3 reads TGCGCCAGCAGCCCGAGGACAGGAAGTGGGTATGGCTACACCTTC. It codes for CASSPRTGSGYGYTF.

This clonotype turned up a few times. V gene TRBV12-3 or TRBV12-4 combines with J gene TRBJ1-2; TRBD1 matches 7 bases. V lost 6 bases and J lost 6; bases outside the gene matches: 10. CDR3 length equals 14 residues. CDR3 residues: CASRPPRDSHGYTF. The CDR3 DNA is TGTGCCAGCAGGCCTCCCCGGGACAGTCATGGCTACACCTTC.

CDR3 region: CATSRERGAYNEQFF. DNA for the CDR3: TGTGCCACCAGCAGAGAACGGGGGGCCTACAATGAGCAGTTCTTC. V is TRBV15 and J is TRBJ2-1, with 7 positions matching TRBD2. This CDR3 is built from 15 residues. V was clipped by 0 bases and J by 2 bases; unmatched bases: 1. Germline V gene data show CDR1 as LNHNV and CDR2 as YYDKDF (reference sequence). The entire variable domain, with the rest obtained from reference TRBV15 and TRBJ2-1, is as follows: DAMVIQNPRYQVTQFGKPVTLSCSQTLNHNVMYWYQQKSSQAPKLLFHYYDKDFNNEADTPDNFQSRRPNTSFCFLDIRSPGLGDTAMYLCATSRERGAYNEQFFGPGTRLTVL.

In this sample, this clonotype turned up many times. V is TRBV7-9 and J is TRBJ2-5; 9 bases fit TRBD1. V trimming: 2 bases; J trimming: 4 bases; junction bases outside the gene matches: 5. Germline assignment: CDR1 SEHNR and CDR2 FQNEAQ (reference sequence). The CDR3 length is 15 residues. As DNA, the CDR3 is TGTGCCAGCAGCTTACGAACAGGGGGCGCAGAGACCCAGTACTTC. Amino acid sequence: CASSLRTGGAETQYF.

This clonotype showed up just a few times. The chain combines TRBV20-1 with TRBJ1-1; D gene unclear. Germline assignment: CDR1 DFQATT and CDR2 SNEGSKA (reference sequence). Trimming removed 6 bases from V and 3 bases from J, with 14 bases in between. The CDR3 is made up of 13 amino acids. The DNA of the CDR3 is TGCAGTGCCTATTCAAGGGCGGACACTGAAGCTTTCTTT. This encodes CSAYSRADTEAFF.

This clonotype was detected only a few times. The chain combines TRBV27 with TRBJ2-5, with 12 bases that match TRBD2. Germline CDR1 MNHEY, CDR2 SMNVEV (reference sequence). With V trimmed by 6 bases and J by 5 bases, 7 bases remained unmatched. The CDR3 has 15 amino acids. Here the CDR3 reads CASRSSGLAGETQYF. As DNA, the CDR3 is TGTGCCAGCAGAAGCTCGGGACTAGCGGGTGAGACCCAGTACTTC.

In its sample, this clonotype was seen a few times. This rearrangement joins TRBV19 to TRBJ2-7; 12 bases line up with TRBD1. Germline CDR1 is LNHDA and CDR2 is SQIVND (reference sequence). This CDR3 is built from 16 residues. The J segment lost 6 bases and the V segment lost 4 bases, leaving 10 bases of the junction unmatched. CDR3 sequence (DNA): TGTGCCAGTAGTAGACTCTCCGGGACAGGGGGCGCCGAGCAGTACTTC. It translates to CASSRLSGTGGAEQYF. The full variable domain, in which reference TRBV19 and TRBJ2-7 provide the parts outside the CDR3, is DGGITQSPKYLFRKEGQNVTLSCEQNLNHDAMYWYRQDPGQGLRLIYYSQIVNDFQKGDIAEGYSVSREKKESFPLTVTSAQKNPTAFYLCASSRLSGTGGAEQYFGPGTRLTVT.

This clonotype was observed a few times. V usage is TRBV11-1 and J usage is TRBJ2-1; 10 positions agree with TRBD2. Germline loops: CDR1 SGHAT, CDR2 FQDESV (reference sequence). The junction had 14 bases not matched to a gene; V was cut back by 3 bases and J by 0 bases. There are 20 residues in the CDR3. The CDR3 here is CASSFLTGLSGRVSYNEQFF. The CDR3 DNA reads as TGTGCCAGCAGCTTCTTAACGGGGTTAAGCGGGAGGGTCTCCTACAATGAGCAGTTCTTC.

The V call is TRBV6-5, the J call TRBJ2-1; D call uncertain. CDR3 size: 15 residues. V was pared by 4 bases and J by 1 base, with 11 bases between. The V gene's germline CDR1 is MNHEY and CDR2 SVGAGI. CDR3 sequence reads: CASSFDIGSYNEQFF. CDR3 DNA sequence: TGTGCCAGCAGTTTCGACATAGGGTCCTACAATGAGCAGTTCTTC.

This chain connects TRBV4-2 to TRBJ2-3; D is ambiguous. The CDR3 sequence is 15 residues long. With 0 bases removed from V and 0 bases from J, the gap between germline ends came to 7 bases. Germline assignment: CDR1 LGHNA and CDR2 YNFKEQ. CDR3 loop: CASSQDLASTDTQYF. The CDR3, as DNA: TGTGCCAGCAGCCAAGATCTGGCTAGCACAGATACGCAGTATTTT.

This rearrangement joins TRBV29-1 to TRBJ2-5, with a weak D call TRBD1 (5 bases). The CDR3 is 12 amino acids. The germline V and J ends were trimmed by 3 bases and 7 bases, with 12 bases remaining between them. Germline-derived CDR1 and CDR2 are SQVTM and ANQGSEA. CDR3 nucleotide sequence: TGCAGCGTTGATACGCAGGGAAGGACCCAGTACTTC. Translating gives CSVDTQGRTQYF.

Ten or more counts support this clonotype. The chain carries TRBV7-8 and TRBJ2-5; D gene unclear. The CDR3 consists of 12 residues. The V gene lost 5 bases and the J gene lost 5 bases, with 9 bases spanning the gap. Germline CDR1 SGHVS, CDR2 FQNEAQ. The CDR3 protein is CASSPVGETQYF. CDR3 DNA sequence: TGTGCCAGCAGCCCCGTGGGGGAGACCCAGTACTTC.

This clonotype was observed a few times. The rearrangement links TRBV12-3 or TRBV12-4 to TRBJ1-4; D may be TRBD1 (5 bases). Trimming shortened V by 3 bases and J by 4 bases, and 9 bases separated the two germline ends. This CDR3 is built from 14 residues. CDR3 protein: CASSFRAGNEKLFF. CDR3 sequence (DNA): TGTGCCAGCAGTTTCAGGGCGGGTAATGAAAAACTGTTTTTT.

With regard to this clonotype: A junction end diverges from the germline sequence, so it may reflect a read error. The chain combines TRBV20-1 with TRBJ2-2, with 8 bases that match TRBD2. Germline assignment: CDR1 DFQATT and CDR2 SNEGSKA (reference sequence). The CDR3 is made up of 14 amino acids. The CDR3 region is CSATLAANTGELFF. In nucleotides, the CDR3 is TGCAGCGCTACACTAGCGGCGAACACCGGGGAGCTGTTTTTT.

This clonotype was recorded many times. CDR3 bases: TGTGCCAGCACCACAGGGTCGACCAGGAACATTCAGTACTTC. This sequence encodes CASTTGSTRNIQYF. The chain couples TRBV12-3 or TRBV12-4 to TRBJ2-4, with D possibly TRBD1 on 6 matching bases. Trimming took 7 bases from V and 7 from J, leaving 17 bases between them. The length of the CDR3 is 14 residues.

This chain links TRBV20-1 with TRBJ2-7, with 8 bases lining up with TRBD1. Germline assignment: CDR1 DFQATT and CDR2 SNEGSKA (reference sequence). CDR3 length: 18 residues. Trimming took 6 bases from V and 1 from J; bases not matched to a gene: 20. The chain's CDR3 is CSARGQGLSPRLSYEQYF. CDR3 nucleotide sequence: TGCAGTGCGCGCGGACAGGGTCTTTCACCACGATTATCCTACGAGCAGTACTTC.

The chain carries TRBV7-8 and TRBJ2-7, with D perhaps TRBD1 or TRBD2 (6 bases each). The germline CDR1 and CDR2 sequences are SGHVS and FQNEAQ. V lost 5 bases to trimming and J lost 2 bases, with 19 bases between them. The CDR3 is 16 amino acids. The CDR3 bases are TGTGCCAGCAGCGCCTCCCCCAGGGGAGGCACCTACGAGCAGTACTTC. Residues: CASSASPRGGTYEQYF.

The chain recombines TRBV6-4 with TRBJ2-3; D is perhaps TRBD2 (5 bases). Germline lookup yields CDR1 MRHNA and CDR2 SNTAGT. V was trimmed by 4 bases and J by 1 base, leaving 12 bases between them. The CDR3 length is 15 residues. As DNA, the CDR3 is TGTGCCAGCAGTGCTGACGGACTTGGCACAGATACGCAGTATTTT. This codes for CASSADGLGTDTQYF.

J is TRBJ1-2 and V is TRBV7-8; TRBD1 is a possible D gene (5 bases). The V end lost 5 bases, the J end lost 0 bases, and 16 bases lay between the germline ends. Germline CDR1 and CDR2: SGHVS and FQNEAQ. This CDR3 comprises 16 residues. CDR3 DNA: TGTGCCAGCAGCCGCTTTGGGGCACACGCTAACTATGGCTACACCTTC. Protein sequence: CASSRFGAHANYGYTF.